Sequencing of this TCR beta chain was carried out in a study of T cell clonotyping in hematopoietic cell transplantation. Study-level findings and limits: Pathologically expanded recipient clonotypes increased progressively from day 30 to day 180 as diversity fell.

A remark on this clone: The antigen is undetermined.

Sequencing used immunoSEQ multiplex PCR; TCRdb keeps in-frame clones, though not all of them. The repertoire has about 12,000 clones, roughly 92% of them found once; the top ten carry 7.8%. The CDR3 loop spans 13 amino acids. J lost 1 base, V lost 2 bases, and 1 base had no gene match. Germline V CDR1 and CDR2: SQVTM, ANQGSEA. The material sequenced was PBMCs, taken 100 days after allogeneic stem cell transplant. The receptor was isolated from a female patient aged 45-65 years who had an allogeneic stem cell transplant from an unrelated donor, so the T cells may come from the graft donor. Some clones in this sample may be carry-over from other donors' samples. V and J are TRBV29-1 and TRBJ1-1; the match to TRBD1 covers 7 bases. In DNA form, the CDR3 reads TGCAGCGTTGAATGGACAGGGAACACTGAAGCTTTCTTT. This translates into CSVEWTGNTEAFF.